This TCR beta chain was observed in a study of T cell changes during pregnancy in multiple sclerosis. CDR3 length: 17 amino acids. Germline assignment: CDR1 LGHNA and CDR2 YSLEER. Deletions cut 0 bases from V and 6 bases from J, with 18 bases between. Some clones are missing from TCRdb's copy, which holds only in-frame ones; the method was immunoSEQ multiplex PCR. The sample shows under 65,000 clones, 90% of them seen only once. This TCR was recovered from a female donor in good health, enrolled as a control in a pregnancy study. The rearrangement uses TRBV4-3 and TRBJ2-1; D is possibly TRBD1 (5 bases). Sequencing was performed on peripheral blood, taken in the first trimester of pregnancy. CDR3 protein: CASSQDLRQGLSNEQFF. For the CDR3, the DNA is TGCGCCAGCAGCCAAGATCTAAGGCAGGGATTGTCCAATGAGCAGTTCTTC.